These 9 T cell receptor beta chains share one sample of origin, sequenced in a study of radiation and T cells in renal cell carcinoma (dated by TCRdb to 2019 to 2021). Library method: the immunoSEQ multiplex PCR assay. TCRdb re-hosts the immuneACCESS table, in-frame sequences only. Its copies lack some clones; in the studies checked, an unresolved V gene accounts for under half of them, and the cause for the rest is not known. This sample holds about 49,000 clones; 75% to 85% were observed only once. Jointly, the top ten make up around 29% of the sample. Per the publication, the time point label means: baseline pretreatment blood. The sample's treatment or condition label, decoded: 15 Gy SBRT to primary tumor, nephrectomy 4 weeks later. The sample here was blood, taken from a patient whose treatment included radiotherapy and nephrectomy. The origin of the receptors is a woman in her 70s with renal cell carcinoma.

The count of this clone is one. The chain combines TRBV12-5 with TRBJ2-1; 9 positions agree with TRBD1. This CDR3 contains 16 residues. The V gene's germline CDR1 is LGHNT and CDR2 FRNRAP. V dropped 3 bases and J dropped 8; count of bases not matched to a gene: 11. The CDR3 loop reads CASGLRTGVAGDEQFF. The CDR3 coding sequence is TGTGCTAGTGGTTTACGGACAGGGGTGGCAGGGGATGAGCAGTTCTTC.

This clone was counted at least ten times. The chain is built from TRBV5-1 and TRBJ1-2; weak D call: TRBD1 (5 bases). V lost 5 bases and J 2 bases, leaving 10 bases between the germline ends. This CDR3 has 13 amino acids. Per the germline V gene, CDR1 is SGHRS and CDR2 is YFSETQ. The CDR3 protein is CASRDKGNYGYTF. CDR3 coding DNA: TGCGCCAGCAGGGACAAGGGAAACTATGGCTACACCTTC.

The chain employs TRBV19 and TRBJ1-5; D may be TRBD1 (5 bases). Germline assignment: CDR1 LNHDA and CDR2 SQIVND (reference sequence). The germline V and J ends were trimmed by 9 bases and 4 bases, with 22 bases remaining between them. The CDR3 is 16 residues long. Written as DNA, the CDR3 is TGTGCCAGCTCCTGGGTCTGGACAAGAAGTAATCAGCCCCAGCATTTT. Its translation is CASSWVWTRSNQPQHF.

CDR3 residues: CASSFRDRGWKRAEAFF. The CDR3 region has the DNA TGTGCCAGCAGCTTCCGGGACAGGGGGTGGAAAAGGGCTGAAGCTTTCTTT. The chain couples TRBV11-2 to TRBJ1-1; 11 bases line up with TRBD1. Germline CDR1 and CDR2: SGHAT and FQNNGV. Unmatched junction bases numbered 12, after V lost 3 bases and J lost 6 bases. The CDR3 loop spans 17 amino acids.

The chain carries TRBV29-1 and TRBJ2-1; D unclear. Trimming took 3 bases from V and 9 from J, leaving 12 bases between them. The CDR3 has 12 residues. The germline V gene encodes CDR1 SQVTM and CDR2 ANQGSEA. CDR3 nucleotides: TGCAGCGTTGAGGGTTTGCGAAGTGAGCAGTTCTTC. Its protein product is CSVEGLRSEQFF.

The V call is TRBV4-2, the J call TRBJ1-1; TRBD1 aligns across 7 bases. V lost 0 bases to trimming and J lost 1 base; unmatched junction nucleotides: 8. There are 17 residues in the CDR3. Germline CDR1 LGHNA, CDR2 YNFKEQ. CDR3 region: CASSQDRDRVENTEAFF. CDR3 nucleotide sequence: TGTGCCAGCAGCCAAGATCGAGACAGGGTGGAGAACACTGAAGCTTTCTTT.

This chain links TRBV7-9 with TRBJ2-1; D unresolved. From germline, CDR1 is SEHNR and CDR2 FQNEAQ (reference sequence). The CDR3 is 12 residues long. Trimming removed 5 bases at V and 7 bases at J, with 9 bases between. CDR3 amino acids: CASSQSANEQFF. Here the CDR3 DNA reads TGTGCCAGCAGCCAGAGCGCGAATGAGCAGTTCTTC.

The V gene is TRBV18, the J gene TRBJ1-5; 7 nucleotides match TRBD1. Trimming removed 6 bases from V and 6 bases from J; junction bases left unmatched: 5. CDR1 is KGHSH and CDR2 is LQKENI in the germline V gene. The CDR3 runs 13 residues. This CDR3 reads CASSAGGGQPQHF. The CDR3 nucleotides are TGTGCCAGCTCCGCAGGGGGTGGTCAGCCCCAGCATTTT.

The CDR3 is CASSLSTVGQGGTGELFF. Here the CDR3 DNA reads TGTGCCAGCAGTTTATCGACTGTGGGACAGGGGGGCACCGGGGAGCTGTTTTTT. This chain links TRBV27 with TRBJ2-2, with 11 nucleotides matching TRBD1. Germline CDR1 MNHEY, CDR2 SMNVEV (reference sequence). This CDR3 region has 18 residues. Unmatched junction bases numbered 7, after V lost 0 bases and J lost 4 bases.